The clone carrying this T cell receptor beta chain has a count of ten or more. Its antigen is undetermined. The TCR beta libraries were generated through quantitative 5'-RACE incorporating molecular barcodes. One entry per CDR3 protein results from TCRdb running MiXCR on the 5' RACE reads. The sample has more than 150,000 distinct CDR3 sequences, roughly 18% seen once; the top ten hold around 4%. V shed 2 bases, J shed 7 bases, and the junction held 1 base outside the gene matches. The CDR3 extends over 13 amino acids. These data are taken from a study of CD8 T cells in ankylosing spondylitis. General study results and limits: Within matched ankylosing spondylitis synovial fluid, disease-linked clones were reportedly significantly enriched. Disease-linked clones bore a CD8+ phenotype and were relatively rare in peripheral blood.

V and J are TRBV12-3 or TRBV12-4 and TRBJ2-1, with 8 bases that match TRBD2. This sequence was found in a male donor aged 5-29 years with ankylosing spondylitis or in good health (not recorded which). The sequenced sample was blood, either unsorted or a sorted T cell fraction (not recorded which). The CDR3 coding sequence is TGTGCCAGCAGTTTAAGACTAGCGAATGAGCAGTTCTTC. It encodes CASSLRLANEQFF.